The 9 T cell receptor beta chains below come from one sample, sequenced in a study of cytomegalovirus exposure and HLA in healthy donors (dated by TCRdb to the late 2010s). Library creation used the immunoSEQ multiplex PCR assay. A mixture of 60 forward primers for TCR Vbeta segments and 13 reverse primers for TCR Jbeta segments was used in the multiplex PCR. TCRdb re-hosts the immuneACCESS table, in-frame sequences only. Its copies lack some clones; in the studies checked, an unresolved V gene accounts for under half of them, and the cause for the rest is not known. The sample table lists about 120,000 clones, about 80% of them with a count of one. About 3.3% of the sample goes to the ten largest clones. Material: PBMCs. Source of these receptors: a woman between 50 and 59 years old in good health and CMV-seronegative.

The chain joins TRBV7-2 to TRBJ2-7; tentatively, D is TRBD2 (6 bases). V lost 0 bases and J 5 bases, leaving 20 bases between the germline ends. This CDR3 is built from 17 residues. From germline, CDR1 is SGHTA and CDR2 FQGNSA. In DNA form, the CDR3 reads TGTGCCAGCAGCTTAGCGTTACGGCGGGACTTGAGGAACGAGCAGTACTTC. This encodes CASSLALRRDLRNEQYF.

The gene calls are TRBV28 and TRBJ2-3; 7 positions match TRBD1. The germline gives CDR1 MDHEN, CDR2 SYDVKM. Trimming took 8 bases from V and 4 from J; bases not matched to a gene: 9. The CDR3 runs to 14 residues. In DNA, the CDR3 is TGTGCCAGCCCCAGGGGGAGCACGGCAGATACGCAGTATTTT. Protein: CASPRGSTADTQYF.

This chain connects TRBV30 to TRBJ1-6, with D maybe TRBD1 (6 bases). CDR1 is GTSNPN and CDR2 is SVGIG in the germline V gene (reference sequence). The CDR3 covers 16 residues. Trimming shortened V by 0 bases and J by 9 bases, and 18 bases separated the two germline ends. CDR3 region: CAWSVLASTGPSPLHF. Written as DNA, the CDR3 is TGTGCCTGGAGTGTACTTGCCTCTACAGGGCCTTCACCCCTCCACTTT.

This chain uses TRBV2 with TRBJ2-1; 14 positions agree with TRBD2. The CDR3 spans 15 residues. In germline, CDR1 is SNHLY, CDR2 FYNNEI. V lost 5 bases to trimming and J lost 10 bases; unmatched junction nucleotides: 7. Here the CDR3 DNA reads TGTGCCAGCAGTACAGGACTAGCGGGAGGTCAGGAGCAGTTCTTC. Residues: CASSTGLAGGQEQFF.

The CDR3, as DNA: TGTGCCAGCAACCGACAGCCCGGGTACGAGCAGTACTTC. Its translation: CASNRQPGYEQYF. This chain uses TRBV9 with TRBJ2-7; TRBD1 is a possible D gene (5 bases). V lost 6 bases and J lost 4, with 14 bases in between. The CDR3 length is 13 residues. CDR1 and CDR2 from the germline V gene are SGDLS and YYNGEE.

The chain recombines TRBV6-1 with TRBJ2-1; 7 bases align to TRBD1. The V segment lost 9 bases and the J segment 4 bases; nucleotides outside the gene matches: 6. In germline, CDR1 is MNHNS, CDR2 SASEGT. The CDR3 covers 13 residues. The CDR3 sequence is CASRQGGYNEQFF. Here the CDR3 DNA reads TGTGCCAGTCGACAGGGTGGGTACAATGAGCAGTTCTTC.

Points on this clone: The sample contains more than one DNA sequence encoding this CDR3. The chain has TRBV19 and TRBJ2-1, with D tentatively TRBD2 (5 bases). Germline CDR1 LNHDA, CDR2 SQIVND (reference sequence). V was shortened by 5 bases and J by 0 bases, with 11 bases between the two germline ends. This CDR3 is built from 15 residues. The DNA of the CDR3 is TGTGCCAGTAGTCCGAGCGGAAGCTCCTACAATGAGCAGTTCTTC. It encodes CASSPSGSSYNEQFF.

The chain combines TRBV30 with TRBJ1-5; a weak D match, TRBD1 (5 bases). This CDR3 has 13 amino acids. CDR1 is GTSNPN and CDR2 is SVGIG in the germline V gene (reference sequence). The germline V and J ends were trimmed by 4 bases and 3 bases, with 10 bases remaining between them. The DNA of the CDR3 is TGTGCCTGGAACGCAGGGCCCAATCAGCCCCAGCATTTT. Its translation: CAWNAGPNQPQHF.

The chain carries TRBV7-9 and TRBJ2-1; TRBD2 is a possible D gene (6 bases). Trimming shortened V by 6 bases and J by 0 bases, and 12 bases separated the two germline ends. CDR3 size: 15 residues. Germline loops: CDR1 SEHNR, CDR2 FQNEAQ (reference sequence). Here the CDR3 DNA reads TGTGCCAGCAGTTCGGACTATGACTCCTACAATGAGCAGTTCTTC. The encoded protein is CASSSDYDSYNEQFF.